Below, 2 T cell receptor beta chains from the same sample are listed, as sequenced in a study of CD8+ T cells in alopecia areata. As the sequencing template, cDNA was produced by extracting RNA and reverse transcribing it. Sequenced by immunoSEQ multiplex PCR; TCRdb stores in-frame clones only, minus some. Among 150,000 to 200,000 clones listed, about three fifths were seen once. Indicated treatment: oral pan-JAK inhibitor, 5-10 mg twice daily. This specimen consisted of CD4+ T cells sorted from blood, obtained between weeks 47 and 50, from a patient treated with tofacitinib. Source of these receptors: a human donor with alopecia areata.

The V gene is TRBV4-1, the J gene TRBJ1-4, with 9 bases matching TRBD1. Looked up from germline, CDR1 is MGHRA and CDR2 is YSYEKL. This CDR3 contains 14 residues. V was clipped by 2 bases and J by 6 bases; unmatched bases: 1. This chain's CDR3 is CASSQRQGDEKLFF. In DNA form, the CDR3 reads TGCGCCAGCAGCCAAAGACAGGGGGATGAAAAACTGTTTTTT.

This clone has more than one count but fewer than ten. CDR3 protein: CASSPTGGTYEQYF. CDR3 nucleotide sequence: TGTGCCAGCAGCCCGACAGGGGGAACCTACGAGCAGTACTTC. V is TRBV11-3 and J is TRBJ2-7; the match to TRBD1 covers 9 bases. CDR3 length: 14 residues. V was pared by 5 bases and J by 2 bases, with 4 bases of the junction left unmatched. Germline CDR1 and CDR2: SGHNT and YENEEA.